This TCR beta chain appears in the sequencing data of a study of immune evolution from preneoplasia to lung adenocarcinoma listed by TCRdb under 2021. Regarding the research as a whole: HLA loss of heterozygosity was seen in approximately 6.5%, 16% and 36% of AIS, MIA and ADC lesions, and in no AAH lesions. Resected precursor lesions (AAH, AIS, MIA) and invasive adenocarcinomas were each compared against paired morphologically normal lung tissue. A total of some 55 patients with pulmonary nodules who underwent surgical resection were included in the overall cohort. The sample size depended on which specimens were available, not on a prior power calculation. According to the study, roughly 100 samples were used for TCR sequencing. Immune contexture across lung adenocarcinoma precursors and invasive adenocarcinoma was profiled using immune gene expression, TCR sequencing and multiplex immunofluorescence. Whole exome sequencing and methylation data from the same cohort of nodules were integrated with the immune data. TCR sequencing data were obtained from 51 patients. POLYSOLVER was used to infer Class I HLA alleles from exome data, while LOHHLA was used to detect allele-specific HLA loss. Beyond this particular receptor, the publication reports: Clonality was highest in normal lung, while later-stage lesions appeared to show lower clonality but higher T cell density and diversity. The findings reflected association rather than direct causation, and larger cohorts with long-term follow-up and longitudinal biopsies were considered necessary. Because every patient came from Japan and China, how well the results apply to Western populations was uncertain. KRAS-mutant nodules showed the highest T cell clonality compared with EGFR-mutant or double wild-type lesions. Normal lung had the highest top T cell clone frequencies, which appeared to decline progressively from AAH through AIS, MIA and invasive adenocarcinoma.

From the cysteine through the phenylalanine, the CDR3 covers 14 amino acids. Left in the record is the CDR3 DNA by itself, 42 bases read in frame from the first base. Relative to germline, V is missing 6 bases and J is missing 7 bases, with 12 bases of the junction outside any gene match. CDR1 and CDR2 are read off the germline V gene as SQVTM and ANQGSEA. A word on this clone: Its antigen is currently not known. There are no base qualities to consult, and no much larger clone falls within one base.

Resection was performed on patients in Japan or China between the mid-2010s and the late 2010s. Two lung cancer pathologists independently reviewed H&E slides to confirm the histologic diagnosis of every case. To enrich premalignant or tumor cells for nucleic acid extraction, macro-dissection was performed after pathologic assessment. FFPE tissue was used for DNA isolation with the AllPrep DNA/RNA FFPE Kit. The immunoSEQ hsTCRbeta Kit was used to sequence TCR beta CDR3 regions from DNA. The original pipeline was this. TCR sequencing data were analysed with the ImmunoSEQ Analyzer. T cell clonality was defined as 1 minus Pielou's evenness computed on productive rearrangements. To measure T cell diversity, the inverse Simpson index was applied to productive templates. T cell density was defined as TCR beta template counts normalized to usable DNA, with usable DNA estimated by amplifying and sequencing housekeeping genes. Two-sided Kruskal-Wallis tests were used to compare TCR metrics between histologic stages. Not all clones reach the TCRdb copy of this immuneACCESS table, which keeps in-frame sequences only. Checked studies attribute under half of the gap to unresolved V genes and leave the rest unexplained. V and J calls and clone size are given by that table; D and trimming were obtained from the DNA. This sample is represented by some 9,000 clones; roughly 80% of them were singletons. Approximately 8.3% of the sample comes from the top ten.

The sequenced sample was FFPE minimally invasive lung adenocarcinoma tissue. Interpreted using the paper, the cell subset or site label stands for: micro-invasive lung adenocarcinoma (MIA). The receptor chain draws on TRBV29-1 and TRBJ1-2; a stretch of 9 junction bases matches TRBD1. This sequence was found in a donor older than 65 with lung adenocarcinoma. DNA sequence: TGCAGCGTCGAGGGGGACAGGGAGTCCTCTGGCTACACCTTC. Its protein is CSVEGDRESSGYTF.